This entry lists 29 T cell receptor beta chains sequenced from one sample in a study of blood T cell repertoires in COVID-19. TCRdb's table, derived via immunoSEQ multiplex PCR, lists solely in-frame clones and lacks some. The repertoire consists of 260,000 or so clones, with 88% occurring once and the leading ten covering around 1.3%. The source material was PBMCs or T cells enriched from blood (not recorded which). The source of these receptors is a woman aged 35 to 49 with acute COVID-19.

The V gene is TRBV15, the J gene TRBJ1-2; TRBD1 matches 8 bases. V lost 4 bases and J lost 3; bases outside the gene matches: 4. This CDR3 is 14 amino acids long. Germline CDR1 LNHNV, CDR2 YYDKDF (reference sequence). CDR3 loop: CATSKTGEDYGYTF. In nucleotides, the CDR3 is TGTGCCACCAGCAAGACAGGGGAGGACTATGGCTACACCTTC.

V and J are TRBV7-2 and TRBJ1-4, with D possibly TRBD1 on 6 matching bases. CDR1 SGHTA and CDR2 FQGNSA come from the germline V gene. V lost 3 bases and J 1 base, leaving 12 bases between the germline ends. This CDR3 is built from 16 residues. The chain's CDR3 is CASSLRTALTNEKLFF. CDR3 DNA sequence: TGTGCCAGCAGCTTGCGGACAGCACTAACTAATGAAAAACTGTTTTTT. Drawing the rest from reference TRBV7-2 and TRBJ1-4, the complete variable domain is GAGVSQSPSNKVTEKGKDVELRCDPISGHTALYWYRQSLGQGLEFLIYFQGNSAPDKSGLPSDRFSAERTGGSVSTLTIQRTQQEDSAVYLCASSLRTALTNEKLFFGSGTQLSVL.

This chain uses TRBV19 with TRBJ1-1, with 8 bases that match TRBD1. Trimming took 5 bases from V and 2 from J; bases not matched to a gene: 10. The CDR3 length is 16 residues. Germline-derived CDR1 and CDR2 are LNHDA and SQIVND (reference sequence). CDR3 residues: CASSLWTGRGNTEAFF. CDR3 in DNA: TGTGCCAGTAGTCTCTGGACAGGGCGGGGAAACACTGAAGCTTTCTTT.

The chain joins TRBV7-8 to TRBJ1-3; D is ambiguous. There are 17 residues in the CDR3. Trimming stripped 4 bases from V and 3 bases from J, with 19 bases between. The germline V gene has CDR1 SGHVS and CDR2 FQNEAQ. CDR3 DNA: TGTGCCAGCAGCTCCCGACGCTCCCCGGGGAATGGAAACACCATATATTTT. Protein: CASSSRRSPGNGNTIYF. Full variable domain (outside the CDR3, taken from reference TRBV7-8 and TRBJ1-3): GAGVSQSPRYKVAKRGQDVALRCDPISGHVSLFWYQQALGQGPEFLTYFQNEAQLDKSGLPSDRFFAERPEGSVSTLKIQRTQQEDSAVYLCASSSRRSPGNGNTIYFGEGSWLTVV.

J is TRBJ1-1 and V is TRBV19; 11 bases match TRBD1. Germline V gives CDR1 LNHDA, CDR2 SQIVND (reference sequence). J was trimmed by 5 bases and V by 3 bases; bases with no gene match: 14. This CDR3 region has 18 residues. The CDR3 DNA sequence: TGTGCCAGTAGTATTGGGTGGAGTAGGACAGGGGGCGCGACTGAAGCTTTCTTT. This sequence encodes CASSIGWSRTGGATEAFF.

This CDR3 is CASSLASTGTSLYDEQFF. DNA for the CDR3: TGCGCCAGCAGCTTGGCTTCTACCGGGACTAGTTTATATGATGAGCAGTTCTTC. The gene calls are TRBV5-1 and TRBJ2-1, with 8 bases that match TRBD2. J lost 8 bases, V lost 0 bases, and 16 bases had no gene match. Looked up from germline, CDR1 is SGHRS and CDR2 is YFSETQ. CDR3 size: 18 residues.

The chain recombines TRBV27 with TRBJ2-1, with D hard to call. The CDR3 has 12 residues. V was trimmed by 6 bases and J by 7 bases, leaving 10 bases between them. Looked up from germline, CDR1 is MNHEY and CDR2 is SMNVEV (reference sequence). The CDR3 protein is CASRPTRNEQFF. Written as DNA, the CDR3 is TGTGCCAGCAGGCCCACCAGAAATGAGCAGTTCTTC.

This clone occurred a few times. The chain links TRBV11-2 to TRBJ2-1; tentatively, D is TRBD2 (5 bases). Trimming shortened V by 5 bases and J by 10 bases, and 15 bases separated the two germline ends. From germline, CDR1 is SGHAT and CDR2 FQNNGV. This CDR3 comprises 13 residues. The CDR3 coding sequence is TGTGCCAGCAGCCCTGGAGGCGGGTACGAGCAGTTCTTC. As protein: CASSPGGGYEQFF. The whole variable domain, filled in from reference TRBV11-2 and TRBJ2-1, reads EAGVAQSPRYKIIEKRQSVAFWCNPISGHATLYWYQQILGQGPKLLIQFQNNGVVDDSQLPKDRFSAERLKGVDSTLKIQPAKLEDSAVYLCASSPGGGYEQFFGPGTRLTVL.

The chain couples TRBV7-8 to TRBJ2-2; 9 nucleotides match TRBD1. Looked up from germline, CDR1 is SGHVS and CDR2 is FQNEAQ. The CDR3 spans 14 residues. V was clipped by 5 bases and J by 3 bases; unmatched bases: 1. DNA of the CDR3: TGTGCCAGCAGCCGACAGGGGGACACCGGGGAGCTGTTTTTT. Its translation: CASSRQGDTGELFF. Variable domain in full (rest from reference TRBV7-8 and TRBJ2-2): GAGVSQSPRYKVAKRGQDVALRCDPISGHVSLFWYQQALGQGPEFLTYFQNEAQLDKSGLPSDRFFAERPEGSVSTLKIQRTQQEDSAVYLCASSRQGDTGELFFGEGSRLTVL.

The rearrangement joins TRBV15 to TRBJ2-5; D perhaps matches TRBD1 (5 bases). Deletions cut 4 bases from V and 5 bases from J, with 14 bases between. Germline V gene sequence: CDR1 LNHNV, CDR2 YYDKDF (reference sequence). The CDR3 length is 14 residues. In DNA, the CDR3 is TGTGCCACCAGCACGGCAGGGTACGGCGAGACCCAGTACTTC. Its translation: CATSTAGYGETQYF.

The J gene is TRBJ1-2, the V gene TRBV12-5; 7 bases are shared with TRBD1. Germline V gene sequence: CDR1 LGHNT, CDR2 FRNRAP. CDR3 size: 17 residues. The V segment lost 5 bases and the J segment 1 base; nucleotides outside the gene matches: 13. The DNA of the CDR3 is TGTGCTAGTGGTCCTGGCAAGGGACAGTTCAATAACTATGGCTACACCTTC. It is translated as CASGPGKGQFNNYGYTF.

The chain joins TRBV9 to TRBJ2-2, with 7 bases that match TRBD1. Germline V gives CDR1 SGDLS, CDR2 YYNGEE. Losses at the gene ends were 7 bases for V and 4 bases for J; bases not matched to a gene: 7. The CDR3 contains 14 residues. This chain's CDR3 is CASSGTVLTGELFF. The CDR3 DNA is TGTGCCAGCTCAGGGACAGTACTCACCGGGGAGCTGTTTTTT.

The chain recombines TRBV18 with TRBJ1-5, with a possible D match to TRBD1 (5 bases). There are 16 residues in the CDR3. Germline loops: CDR1 KGHSH, CDR2 LQKENI. The V and J ends lost 3 bases and 5 bases respectively, with 17 bases between them. The CDR3 spells CASSPRRTTGDQPQHF. CDR3 bases: TGTGCCAGCTCACCCCGGCGTACAACGGGGGATCAGCCCCAGCATTTT.

This clone was seen just once. V is TRBV24-1 and J is TRBJ1-5; 11 bases align to TRBD1. V lost 2 bases, J lost 0 bases, and 8 bases stayed unmatched. CDR1 is KGHDR and CDR2 is SFDVKD in the germline V gene. CDR3 length: 19 residues. As DNA, the CDR3 is TGTGCCACCAGTGATTCCCGGACAGGGGGCCGGTATAGCAATCAGCCCCAGCATTTT. Translating gives CATSDSRTGGRYSNQPQHF.

This clone was seen a few times. The V and J genes are TRBV7-2 and TRBJ2-1, with TRBD2 identical over 11 bases. Germline V lookup: CDR1 SGHTA, CDR2 FQGNSA. V trimming: 5 bases; J trimming: 4 bases; junction bases outside the gene matches: 4. The CDR3 contains 15 residues. The CDR3: CASSTGTSGYNEQFF. The CDR3 nucleotides are TGTGCCAGCAGCACCGGGACTAGCGGATACAATGAGCAGTTCTTC.

Many counts were recorded for this clone. This rearrangement joins TRBV9 to TRBJ1-1; the match to TRBD1 covers 7 bases. After removal of 3 bases from V and 5 bases from J, the junction contained 7 bases not matched to a gene. The CDR3 loop spans 14 amino acids. CDR1 is SGDLS and CDR2 is YYNGEE in the germline V gene. Here the CDR3 reads CASSATGVATEAFF. CDR3 coding DNA: TGTGCCAGCAGCGCCACAGGGGTTGCAACTGAAGCTTTCTTT.

Points on this clone: At one end the junction does not follow the germline gene, possibly because of a read error. This rearrangement joins TRBV19 to TRBJ2-3; tentatively, D is TRBD1 (5 bases). The length of the CDR3 is 14 residues. Germline V lookup: CDR1 LNHDA, CDR2 SQIVND (reference sequence). The CDR3 coding sequence is TGTGCCAGTAGTCTAGACAGTGCCACAGATACGCAGTATTTT. Translating gives CASSLDSATDTQYF.

The genes are TRBV6-4 and TRBJ1-1, with 7 bases that match TRBD1. This CDR3 is 12 amino acids long. V gave up 6 bases and J gave up 6 bases; unmatched junction bases: 4. Germline-derived CDR1 and CDR2 are MRHNA and SNTAGT. The CDR3 spells CASRGDSAEAFF. CDR3 in DNA: TGTGCCAGCAGAGGGGACAGCGCTGAAGCTTTCTTT.

The chain joins TRBV4-1 to TRBJ1-5; D is possibly TRBD1 (6 bases). Germline V CDR1 and CDR2: MGHRA, YSYEKL. The CDR3 consists of 16 residues. The V end was cut by 0 bases, the J end by 3 bases, with 12 bases between. CDR3 nucleotide sequence: TGCGCCAGCAGCCAAGATCCAGGGGCCTACAATCAGCCCCAGCATTTT. Translated, it gives CASSQDPGAYNQPQHF.

The chain has TRBV7-3 and TRBJ2-3; 11 bases fit TRBD1. CDR1 SGHTA and CDR2 FQGTGA come from the germline V gene. The CDR3 runs 16 residues. V lost 5 bases, J lost 5 bases, and 9 bases stayed unmatched. The CDR3 protein is CASSRARTGGGDTQYF. CDR3 DNA: TGTGCCAGCAGCCGTGCTCGGACAGGGGGCGGAGATACGCAGTATTTT.

V usage is TRBV30 and J usage is TRBJ1-1, with D perhaps matching TRBD1 (5 bases). Deletions cut 2 bases from V and 2 bases from J, with 21 bases between. Per the germline V gene, CDR1 is GTSNPN and CDR2 is SVGIG (reference sequence). CDR3 length: 17 amino acids. CDR3 nucleotides: TGTGCCTGGAGTCTGGGACTCAATCCCACGTCAAACACTGAAGCTTTCTTT. Translated, it gives CAWSLGLNPTSNTEAFF.

The chain is built from TRBV9 and TRBJ2-3; TRBD1 aligns across 10 bases. V gave up 1 base and J gave up 7 bases; unmatched junction bases: 6. The CDR3 is made up of 15 amino acids. CDR1 and CDR2 (germline): SGDLS, YYNGEE. The CDR3 spells CASSVSDRGRHTQYF. The CDR3 nucleotides read TGTGCCAGCAGCGTATCCGACAGGGGGCGGCATACGCAGTATTTT.

This clone was counted a few times. The rearrangement joins TRBV30 to TRBJ1-5; TRBD1 might be the D (6 bases). V gave up 4 bases and J gave up 5 bases, with 15 bases separating them. This CDR3 contains 14 residues. Germline CDR1 is GTSNPN and CDR2 is SVGIG (reference sequence). DNA for the CDR3: TGTGCCTGGACTACAGGGTCTCTGGATCAGCCCCAGCATTTT. It yields the protein CAWTTGSLDQPQHF.

The chain joins TRBV5-1 to TRBJ2-2; TRBD2 matches at 7 bases. The CDR3 has 16 amino acids. The germline gives CDR1 SGHRS, CDR2 YFSETQ. After removal of 0 bases from V and 7 bases from J, the junction contained 9 bases not matched to a gene. CDR3 residues: CASSLGLWRESGELFF. In DNA, the CDR3 is TGCGCCAGCAGCTTGGGCCTTTGGCGGGAGAGCGGGGAGCTGTTTTTT.

The rearrangement joins TRBV12-2 to TRBJ2-2; the table's D call TRBD2 went unverified against the DNA. TRBV12-2 is a pseudogene. The CDR3 length is 15 residues. DNA of the CDR3: TGTGCAAGTCGCGCCCTAGTACGGGGGACCGGGGAGCTGTTTTTT. This sequence encodes CASRALVRGTGELFF.

This chain connects TRBV28 to TRBJ1-1; 7 nucleotides align to TRBD1. There are 15 residues in the CDR3. The V gene end was trimmed by 5 bases and the J gene end by 0 bases; junction bases not matched to a gene: 6. Germline CDR1 and CDR2: MDHEN and SYDVKM. In nucleotides, the CDR3 is TGTGCCAGCAGTATACGACAGGGCCTGAACACTGAAGCTTTCTTT. It is translated as CASSIRQGLNTEAFF.

This clone appeared once. This chain joins TRBV24-1 and TRBJ1-5, with unresolved D. V was shortened by 4 bases and J by 4 bases, with 10 bases between the two germline ends. There are 14 residues in the CDR3. CDR1 is KGHDR, CDR2 SFDVKD, per germline. The CDR3 region has the DNA TGTGCCACCAGTGAGCCGGACTCTAATCAGCCCCAGCATTTT. It specifies CATSEPDSNQPQHF.

Comment on this clone: Additional DNA sequences in this sample encode the identical CDR3. The J gene is TRBJ1-5, the V gene TRBV27; the D is unclear. Germline CDR1 reads MNHEY; CDR2 reads SMNVEV (reference sequence). V lost 5 bases and J 2 bases, leaving 10 bases between the germline ends. This CDR3 contains 14 residues. CDR3 sequence reads: CASSRTGGNQPQHF. The CDR3 nucleotides read TGTGCCAGCAGTCGGACCGGGGGCAATCAGCCCCAGCATTTT.

The chain carries TRBV28 and TRBJ1-3, with TRBD1 identical over 9 bases. V lost 6 bases to trimming and J lost 0 bases; unmatched junction nucleotides: 6. Germline V lookup: CDR1 MDHEN, CDR2 SYDVKM. This CDR3 contains 16 residues. The CDR3 sequence is CASRAGTGPSGNTIYF. The CDR3 nucleotides read TGTGCCAGCAGAGCAGGGACAGGGCCCTCTGGAAACACCATATATTTT.